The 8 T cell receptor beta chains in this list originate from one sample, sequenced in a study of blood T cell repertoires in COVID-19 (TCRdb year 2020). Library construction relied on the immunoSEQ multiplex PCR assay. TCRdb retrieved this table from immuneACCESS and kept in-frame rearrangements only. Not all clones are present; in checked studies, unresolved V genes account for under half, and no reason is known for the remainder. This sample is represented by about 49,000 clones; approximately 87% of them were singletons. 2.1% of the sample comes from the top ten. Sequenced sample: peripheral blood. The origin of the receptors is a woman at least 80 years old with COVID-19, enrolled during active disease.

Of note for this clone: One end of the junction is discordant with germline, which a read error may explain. CDR3 protein: CASSSTTVASNTGELFF. For the CDR3, the DNA is TGTGCTAGCAGCTCCACGACGGTAGCTTCGAACACCGGGGAGCTGTTTTTT. This chain joins TRBV7-7 and TRBJ2-2, with no clear D. Germline CDR1 and CDR2: SSHAT and FNYEAQ (reference sequence). The CDR3 spans 17 residues.

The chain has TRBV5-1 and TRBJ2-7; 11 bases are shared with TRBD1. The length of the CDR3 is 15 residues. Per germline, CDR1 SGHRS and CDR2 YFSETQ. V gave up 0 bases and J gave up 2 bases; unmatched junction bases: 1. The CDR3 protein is CASSLGGQGAYEQYF. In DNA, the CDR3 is TGCGCCAGCAGCTTGGGGGGACAGGGGGCCTACGAGCAGTACTTC.

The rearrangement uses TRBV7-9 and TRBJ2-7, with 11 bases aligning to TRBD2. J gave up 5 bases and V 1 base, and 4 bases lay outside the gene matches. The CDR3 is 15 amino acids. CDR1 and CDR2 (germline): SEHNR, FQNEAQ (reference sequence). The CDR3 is CASSLVVTSGNEQYF. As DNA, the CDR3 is TGTGCCAGCAGCTTAGTTGTGACTAGCGGGAACGAGCAGTACTTC. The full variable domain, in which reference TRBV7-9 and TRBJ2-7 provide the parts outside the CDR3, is DTGVSQNPRHKITKRGQNVTFRCDPISEHNRLYWYRQTLGQGPEFLTYFQNEAQLEKSRLLSDRFSAERPKGSFSTLEIQRTEQGDSAMYLCASSLVVTSGNEQYFGPGTRLTVT.

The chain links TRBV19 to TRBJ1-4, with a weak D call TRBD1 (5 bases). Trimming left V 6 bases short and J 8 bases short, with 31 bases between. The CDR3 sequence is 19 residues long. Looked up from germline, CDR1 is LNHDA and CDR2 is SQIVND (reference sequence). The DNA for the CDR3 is TGTGCCAGTAGCCCCTCATGGGGCACCGGGGGGAAAAAAGGGGAAAAACTGTTTTTT. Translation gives CASSPSWGTGGKKGEKLFF.

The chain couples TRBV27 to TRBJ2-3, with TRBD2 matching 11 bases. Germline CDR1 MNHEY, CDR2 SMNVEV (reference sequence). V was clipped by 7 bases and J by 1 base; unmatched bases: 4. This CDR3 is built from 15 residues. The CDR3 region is CASTRLAGRTDTQYF. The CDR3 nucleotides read TGTGCCAGCACCCGACTAGCGGGGCGCACAGATACGCAGTATTTT.

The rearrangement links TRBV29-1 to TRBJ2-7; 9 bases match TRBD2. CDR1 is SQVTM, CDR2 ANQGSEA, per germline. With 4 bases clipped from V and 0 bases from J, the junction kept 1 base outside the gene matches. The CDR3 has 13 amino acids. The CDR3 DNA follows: TGCAGCGTTGGAGCGGGGGGCTCCTACGAGCAGTACTTC. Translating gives CSVGAGGSYEQYF.

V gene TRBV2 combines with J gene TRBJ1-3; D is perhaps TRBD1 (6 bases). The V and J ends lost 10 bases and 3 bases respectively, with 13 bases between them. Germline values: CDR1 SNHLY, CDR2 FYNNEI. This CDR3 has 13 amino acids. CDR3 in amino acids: CATNRESGNTIYF. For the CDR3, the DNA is TGTGCCACCAACAGGGAAAGTGGAAACACCATATATTTT.

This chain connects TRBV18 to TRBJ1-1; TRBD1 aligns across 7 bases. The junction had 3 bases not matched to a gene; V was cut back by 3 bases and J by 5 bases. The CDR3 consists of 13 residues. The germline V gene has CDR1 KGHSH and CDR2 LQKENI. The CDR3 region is CASSPTQGTEAFF. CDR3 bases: TGTGCCAGCTCACCTACACAGGGGACTGAAGCTTTCTTT.